These 26 T cell receptor beta chains were sequenced from one sample in a study of molecular identifiers for immune sequencing clone quantification. TCRdb re-called the PCR reads through MiXCR, storing one row per CDR3 protein. The data contain more than 85,000 distinct CDR3 sequences, around 33% of them seen just once; the ten biggest clones take up roughly 4.2%. The specimen was naive CD8+ T cells from blood, with Jurkat cell RNA spiked in. Subset: FACS-sorted CD8+CD4-CCR7+CD45RA+ naive T cells. The receptors come from a human donor in good health. Some libraries in this study had Jurkat cell RNA spiked in.

The chain has TRBV24-1 and TRBJ2-2, with a weak D call TRBD2 (6 bases). Trimming took 1 base from V and 2 from J, leaving 16 bases between them. The CDR3 consists of 18 residues. Germline V gives CDR1 KGHDR, CDR2 SFDVKD. CDR3 amino acids: CATSDFRKTSRNTGELFF. DNA for the CDR3: TGTGCCACCAGTGATTTCAGGAAGACTAGTCGCAACACCGGGGAGCTGTTTTTT.

This clonotype was seen repeatedly, ten times or more. The chain has TRBV7-2 and TRBJ2-1; D unresolved. With 5 bases removed from V and 4 bases from J, the gap between germline ends came to 9 bases. There are 13 residues in the CDR3. Looked up from germline, CDR1 is SGHTA and CDR2 is FQGNSA. This CDR3 is CASSELNYNEQFF. The CDR3 nucleotides read TGTGCCAGCAGCGAACTTAATTACAATGAGCAGTTCTTC. Looking up the rest from reference TRBV7-2 and TRBJ2-1 gives the full variable domain: GAGVSQSPSNKVTEKGKDVELRCDPISGHTALYWYRQSLGQGLEFLIYFQGNSAPDKSGLPSDRFSAERTGGSVSTLTIQRTQQEDSAVYLCASSELNYNEQFFGPGTRLTVL.

CDR3 protein: CASSAGQGTDTQYF. For the CDR3, the DNA is TGTGCCAGTAGTGCGGGACAGGGCACAGATACGCAGTATTTT. J is TRBJ2-3 and V is TRBV19, with TRBD1 matching 8 bases. Trimming removed 5 bases from V and 1 base from J; junction bases left unmatched: 2. CDR1 LNHDA and CDR2 SQIVND come from the germline V gene (reference sequence). The CDR3 is made up of 14 amino acids.

This clonotype was counted only a few times. The V gene is TRBV6-5, the J gene TRBJ2-5; D unclear. V was pared by 0 bases and J by 4 bases, with 9 bases between. Germline CDR1 and CDR2: MNHEY and SVGAGI. The CDR3 spans 14 residues. The CDR3 coding sequence is TGTGCCAGCAGTTACTCTGGAGTGGGAGAGACCCAGTACTTC. It codes for CASSYSGVGETQYF.

This chain links TRBV12-3 or TRBV12-4 with TRBJ2-3; 10 positions agree with TRBD2. Trimming at V came to 5 bases and at J to 4 bases, leaving 12 bases not matched to a gene. This CDR3 has 17 residues. CDR3: CASSTAFSGRVSDTQYF. CDR3 nucleotides: TGTGCCAGCAGTACCGCCTTCAGCGGGAGGGTCTCAGATACGCAGTATTTT.

To note about this clonotype: A much larger clone differs from this one at a single base, so this may be a read error. The conserved closing phenylalanine or tryptophan is absent in this CDR3, likely reflecting a read error. V and J are TRBV29-1 and TRBJ2-7, with a weak D call TRBD1 (5 bases). Looked up from germline, CDR1 is SQVTM and CDR2 is ANQGSEA. V was cut by 3 bases and J by 7 bases, with 10 bases left in between. CDR3 size: 11 residues. In nucleotides, the CDR3 is TGCAGCGTTGACGAAGGGGTTGAGCAGTACATC. Translated, it gives CSVDEGVEQYI.

For this clonotype: Possible read error: a much larger clone is one base away. The rearrangement joins TRBV13 to TRBJ2-5, with a weak D call TRBD2 (6 bases). This CDR3 has 16 residues. Germline V gene sequence: CDR1 PRHDT, CDR2 FYEKMQ (reference sequence). The CDR3 is CASSSASLATQGTQYF. In nucleotides, the CDR3 is TGTGCCAGCAGCTCGGCCTCCCTAGCGACCCAAGGGACCCAGTACTTC.

This clonotype came up a few times. The chain is built from TRBV27 and TRBJ2-7, with D tentatively TRBD1 or TRBD2 (6 bases each). The V end lost 2 bases, the J end lost 5 bases, and 10 bases lay between the germline ends. Germline V gene lookup returns CDR1 MNHEY and CDR2 SMNVEV (reference sequence). This CDR3 has 13 amino acids. The CDR3 DNA is TGTGCCAGCAGTTTAACAGGGAGGCACGAGCAGTACTTC. This encodes CASSLTGRHEQYF.

This clonotype occurred many times. The chain combines TRBV4-2 with TRBJ2-3; 12 bases are a match to TRBD2. The ends lost 1 base at V and 3 bases at J; junction bases unmatched: 8. The CDR3 length is 18 residues. Germline V gene sequence: CDR1 LGHNA, CDR2 YNFKEQ. The CDR3 is CASSQVLAGGAGTDTQYF. The DNA for the CDR3 is TGTGCCAGCAGCCAAGTACTAGCGGGAGGTGCGGGGACAGATACGCAGTATTTT.

The V and J genes are TRBV6-5 and TRBJ1-1; a weak D match, TRBD1 (6 bases). The CDR3 spans 15 residues. CDR1 is MNHEY and CDR2 is SVGAGI in the germline V gene. Trimming cost V 5 bases and J 6 bases, with 19 bases left between them. CDR3 DNA sequence: TGTGCCAGCAGTCCCTACATGGGGGCTATGGCTGAAGCTTTCTTT. Translated, it gives CASSPYMGAMAEAFF.

This clonotype was observed many times. The chain has TRBV12-3 or TRBV12-4 and TRBJ2-5; tentative D call: TRBD1 (7 bases). V lost 3 bases to trimming and J lost 0 bases, with 8 bases between them. This CDR3 is built from 14 residues. CDR3 region: CASSFRGDQETQYF. The DNA of the CDR3 is TGTGCCAGCAGTTTCAGGGGGGACCAAGAGACCCAGTACTTC.

This clonotype was observed a few times. The chain has TRBV6-2 or TRBV6-3 and TRBJ2-7; TRBD2 agrees at 10 bases. Germline CDR1 and CDR2: MNHEY and SVGEGT. J lost 4 bases, V lost 4 bases, and 4 bases had no gene match. The CDR3 is made up of 14 amino acids. CDR3 loop: CASSFLAGDYEQYF. DNA of the CDR3: TGTGCCAGCAGTTTTCTAGCGGGGGATTACGAGCAGTACTTC.

As for this clonotype: This sequence may be a read error, since a much larger clone differs from it by one base. The genes are TRBV4-1 and TRBJ2-4, with D unclear. The V end was cut by 3 bases, the J end by 0 bases, with 6 bases between. CDR3 length: 14 residues. CDR1 MGHRA and CDR2 YSYEKL come from the germline V gene. The CDR3 nucleotides read TGCGCCAGCAGCCAGGGCGGAGCCAAAAACATTCAGTACTTC. Encoded protein: CASSQGGAKNIQYF.

Details on this clonotype: A much larger clonotype is one base distant, so this may be a read error. V usage is TRBV5-1 and J usage is TRBJ1-3; a possible D gene is TRBD1 (5 bases). The germline V gene has CDR1 SGHRS and CDR2 YFSETQ. CDR3 length equals 15 residues. V lost 3 bases and J lost 2, with 12 bases in between. The DNA for the CDR3 is TGCGCCAGCAGCTACAATCAGGGCCCTGGAAACACCATATATTTT. Translating it yields CASSYNQGPGNTIYF.

This sequence joins TRBV5-6 and TRBJ2-1; no reliable D call. This CDR3 spans 14 amino acids. Germline V gene lookup returns CDR1 SGHDT and CDR2 YYEEEE. V was cut by 6 bases and J by 9 bases, with 19 bases left in between. The CDR3 sequence: CASNSDGRPPEQFF. The CDR3 coding sequence is TGTGCCAGCAACTCGGACGGCCGTCCCCCTGAGCAGTTCTTC.

This chain links TRBV7-2 with TRBJ1-4; D unclear. Germline CDR1 reads SGHTA; CDR2 reads FQGNSA. This CDR3 comprises 14 residues. V shed 2 bases and J shed 8 bases, with 12 bases lying between them. The CDR3: CASSLTSRGEKLFF. The CDR3 nucleotides read TGTGCCAGCAGCTTAACGTCAAGAGGCGAAAAACTGTTTTTT.

This chain joins TRBV12-3 or TRBV12-4 and TRBJ1-5; D ambiguous. V lost 3 bases to trimming and J lost 6 bases, with 6 bases between them. The CDR3 is 12 residues long. CDR3 region: CASSLAGQPQHF. The CDR3 DNA reads TGTGCCAGCAGTTTGGCGGGTCAGCCCCAGCATTTT.

Turning to this clonotype: A much larger clone lies one base from this, so it may be a read error. The J gene is TRBJ2-5, the V gene TRBV28; D is perhaps TRBD1 or TRBD2 (5 bases each). Trimming took off 6 bases at V and 9 bases at J, with 14 bases between the two ends. The germline V gene encodes CDR1 MDHEN and CDR2 SYDVKM. The CDR3 has 12 residues. CDR3 region: CASSGAEEPQYF. In nucleotides, the CDR3 is TGTGCCAGCAGCGGGGCCGAGGAGCCCCAGTACTTC.

This clonotype was picked up one time. A much more abundant neighbour one base away suggests this may be a read error. The chain uses TRBV24-1 and TRBJ1-2; D not certain. The V gene's germline CDR1 is KGHDR and CDR2 SFDVKD. V was shortened by 5 bases and J by 0 bases, with 6 bases between the two germline ends. This CDR3 region has 13 residues. CDR3 sequence: CATSGRANYGYTF. CDR3 nucleotides: TGTGCCACCAGTGGCAGAGCTAACTATGGCTACACCTTC.

In this sample, this clonotype turned up a few times. This may be a read error: a much more frequent sequence differs by one nucleotide. The genes are TRBV20-1 and TRBJ2-7, with 13 bases lining up with TRBD2. V lost 6 bases to trimming and J lost 7 bases; unmatched junction nucleotides: 18. The CDR3 length is 17 residues. Germline assignment: CDR1 DFQATT and CDR2 SNEGSKA (reference sequence). CDR3 sequence (DNA): TGCAGTGCCAGGTCAGGCTCAGGACTAGCGGGAGAGAGGGAGCAGTACTTC. As protein: CSARSGSGLAGEREQYF.

This clonotype was counted only a few times. The chain recombines TRBV29-1 with TRBJ2-1; D gene ambiguous. Germline values: CDR1 SQVTM, CDR2 ANQGSEA. V lost 3 bases, J lost 8 bases, and 8 bases lay in between. CDR3 size: 11 residues. CDR3 bases: TGCAGCGTTGAGTTACCCGATGAGCAGTTCTTC. Protein sequence: CSVELPDEQFF.

A note on this clonotype: Mismatch with germline at one junction end may stem from a read error. The V gene is TRBV4-3, the J gene TRBJ1-3; 9 bases are shared with TRBD1. Per germline, CDR1 LGHNA and CDR2 YSLEER. The CDR3 consists of 16 residues. This CDR3 reads CTSSQWTGEAGNTIYF. The CDR3 DNA reads TGCACCAGCAGCCAGTGGACAGGGGAGGCTGGAAACACCATATATTTT.

This clonotype was picked up a small number of times. This rearrangement joins TRBV6-5 to TRBJ2-1; 10 bases agree with TRBD1. The V gene end was trimmed by 5 bases and the J gene end by 4 bases; junction bases not matched to a gene: 5. The CDR3 runs 15 residues. CDR1 and CDR2 (germline): MNHEY, SVGAGI. The DNA of the CDR3 is TGTGCCAGCAGTGACAGGGGGCCGCGATACAATGAGCAGTTCTTC. Amino acid sequence: CASSDRGPRYNEQFF.

Comments on this clonotype: A clone one base away is much larger, so this may be a read error. V usage is TRBV7-9 and J usage is TRBJ1-5, with D possibly matching TRBD1 (5 bases). The CDR3 runs 15 residues. Looked up from germline, CDR1 is SEHNR and CDR2 is FQNEAQ (reference sequence). CDR3 residues: CASGLAGTSNQPQHF. The CDR3 DNA sequence: TGTGCCAGCGGCTTGGCAGGGACGAGCAATCAGCCCCAGCATTTT.

The rearrangement joins TRBV27 to TRBJ2-5, with 10 positions matching TRBD1. CDR3 length: 16 amino acids. V shed 1 base and J 2 bases; nucleotides not matched to a gene: 4. The germline gives CDR1 MNHEY, CDR2 SMNVEV (reference sequence). CDR3 protein: CASSLLRTGGQETQYF. CDR3 coding DNA: TGTGCCAGCAGTTTATTAAGGACAGGGGGACAAGAGACCCAGTACTTC.

Comments on this clonotype: The final CDR3 position lacks the conserved phenylalanine or tryptophan, pointing to a likely read error. The chain employs TRBV27 and TRBJ2-5; TRBD2 might be the D (6 bases). The CDR3 spans 16 residues. Germline values: CDR1 MNHEY, CDR2 SMNVEV (reference sequence). With 5 bases removed from V and 0 bases from J, the gap between germline ends came to 16 bases. The CDR3 loop reads CASSPLREWYQETQYI. The CDR3 bases are TGTGCCAGCAGTCCCCTCCGGGAGTGGTACCAAGAGACCCAGTACATC.